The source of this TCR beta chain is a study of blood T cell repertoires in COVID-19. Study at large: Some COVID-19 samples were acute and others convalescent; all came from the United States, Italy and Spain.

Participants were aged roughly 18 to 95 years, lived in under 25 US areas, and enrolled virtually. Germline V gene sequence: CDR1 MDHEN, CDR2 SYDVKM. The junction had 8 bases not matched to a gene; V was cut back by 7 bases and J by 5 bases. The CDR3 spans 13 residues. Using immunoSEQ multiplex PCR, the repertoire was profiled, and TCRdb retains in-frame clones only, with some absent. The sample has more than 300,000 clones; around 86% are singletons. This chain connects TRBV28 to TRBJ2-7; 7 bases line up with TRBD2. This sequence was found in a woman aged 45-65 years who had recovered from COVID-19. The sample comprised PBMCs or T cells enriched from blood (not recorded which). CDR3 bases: TGTGCCAGCATTGCGGGAGTCTGGGACGAGCAGTACTTC. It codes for CASIAGVWDEQYF.